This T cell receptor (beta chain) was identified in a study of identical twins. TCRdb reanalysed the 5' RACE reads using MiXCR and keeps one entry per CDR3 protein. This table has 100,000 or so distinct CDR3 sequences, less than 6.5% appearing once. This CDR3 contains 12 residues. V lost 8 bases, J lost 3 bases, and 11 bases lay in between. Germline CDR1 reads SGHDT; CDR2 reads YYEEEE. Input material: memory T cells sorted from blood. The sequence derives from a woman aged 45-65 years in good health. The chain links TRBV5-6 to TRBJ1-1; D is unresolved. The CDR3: CARPGRHTEAFF. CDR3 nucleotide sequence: TGTGCCAGACCCGGTCGGCACACTGAAGCTTTCTTT.